These 23 T cell receptor beta chains came from one sample sequenced in a study of blood T cells in healthy people across ages. Next came a second PCR, run for about 7 to 12 cycles, which used a sample-barcoded 5' primer along with a J-beta primer mix. TCRdb ran MiXCR on the 5' RACE reads and lists one entry per CDR3 protein. The data show about 1,400,000 distinct CDR3 sequences, about 40% seen once. The material sequenced was blood. These receptors were obtained from a woman aged 18-29 years in good health.

This clonotype was seen only once. This chain connects TRBV30 to TRBJ2-5; 8 bases agree with TRBD1. V gave up 6 bases and J gave up 4 bases; unmatched junction bases: 7. Germline loops: CDR1 GTSNPN, CDR2 SVGIG (reference sequence). The CDR3 has 13 amino acids. The CDR3 DNA follows: TGTGCCTGCCAGACAGGGGCAGGAGAGACCCAGTACTTC. The encoded protein is CACQTGAGETQYF.

A single count supports this clonotype. The chain recombines TRBV2 with TRBJ1-5; 8 bases are a match to TRBD1. The germline gives CDR1 SNHLY, CDR2 FYNNEI. CDR3 length: 15 amino acids. V gave up 5 bases and J gave up 6 bases; unmatched junction bases: 9. The CDR3: CASSLSQGAFQPQHF. The CDR3 coding sequence is TGTGCCAGCAGTCTGTCCCAGGGGGCTTTTCAGCCCCAGCATTTT.

The chain joins TRBV11-1 to TRBJ1-5; tentative D call: TRBD1 (5 bases). The germline CDR1 and CDR2 sequences are SGHAT and FQDESV (reference sequence). The length of the CDR3 is 16 residues. V shed 1 base and J shed 2 bases, with 12 bases lying between them. CDR3: CASSLGGQGGNQPQHF. The CDR3 nucleotides read TGTGCCAGCAGCTTAGGCGGGCAGGGAGGCAATCAGCCCCAGCATTTT.

J is TRBJ2-1 and V is TRBV5-6; TRBD2 aligns across 14 bases. Germline V lookup: CDR1 SGHDT, CDR2 YYEEEE. This CDR3 is 18 amino acids long. V was pared by 4 bases and J by 8 bases, with 14 bases of the junction left unmatched. As DNA, the CDR3 is TGTGCCAGCAGCCTACAATGGGGGACTAGCGGGAGTTTGTATGAGCAGTTCTTC. Its translation: CASSLQWGTSGSLYEQFF.

V and J are TRBV12-3 or TRBV12-4 and TRBJ1-3, with D possibly TRBD1 on 6 matching bases. V was shortened by 6 bases and J by 0 bases, with 12 bases between the two germline ends. The CDR3 spans 15 residues. CDR3 sequence reads: CASRGDTSSGNTIYF. CDR3 bases: TGTGCCAGCAGGGGGGACACATCCTCTGGAAACACCATATATTTT.

This clonotype was counted between two and nine times. J is TRBJ2-1 and V is TRBV2, with 10 positions matching TRBD2. J was trimmed by 10 bases and V by 3 bases; bases with no gene match: 12. The CDR3 sequence is 16 residues long. Germline-derived CDR1 and CDR2 are SNHLY and FYNNEI. CDR3 loop: CASSEEASGGRREQFF. CDR3 bases: TGTGCCAGCAGTGAGGAGGCTAGCGGGGGCCGAAGGGAGCAGTTCTTC.

In its sample, this clonotype was seen a few times. The chain employs TRBV25-1 and TRBJ2-7; D is perhaps TRBD2 (7 bases). This CDR3 is built from 13 residues. CDR1 MGHDK and CDR2 SYGVNS come from the germline V gene. The germline V and J ends were trimmed by 3 bases and 7 bases, with 13 bases remaining between them. The CDR3 nucleotides read TGTGCCAGCAGTGAGGGGGGGCCTTGGGAGCAGTACTTC. As protein: CASSEGGPWEQYF.

This CDR3 is CASSSPSGDGYTF. In nucleotides, the CDR3 is TGTGCCAGTTCCTCCCCCTCGGGGGATGGCTACACCTTC. This chain links TRBV28 with TRBJ1-2, with D possibly matching TRBD1 (5 bases). V dropped 9 bases and J dropped 6 bases, with 17 bases sitting between them. The germline CDR1 and CDR2 sequences are MDHEN and SYDVKM. This CDR3 is built from 13 residues.

The chain recombines TRBV4-1 with TRBJ2-3; TRBD2 agrees at 9 bases. V was pared by 0 bases and J by 2 bases, with 6 bases of the junction left unmatched. The CDR3 consists of 17 residues. The germline gives CDR1 MGHRA, CDR2 YSYEKL. This chain's CDR3 is CASSQEQRGGATDTQYF. CDR3 coding DNA: TGCGCCAGCAGCCAAGAACAGCGCGGGGGGGCCACAGATACGCAGTATTTT.

The chain employs TRBV12-3 or TRBV12-4 and TRBJ2-1; D uncertain. The CDR3 extends over 13 amino acids. V was trimmed by 5 bases and J by 6 bases, leaving 11 bases between them. This chain's CDR3 is CASSPEFSNEQFF. The CDR3 nucleotides read TGTGCCAGCAGTCCCGAATTTAGCAATGAGCAGTTCTTC.

This clonotype was counted only a few times. This sequence joins TRBV29-1 and TRBJ1-1; D may be TRBD1 (6 bases). V lost 6 bases and J lost 4, with 12 bases in between. Germline CDR1 and CDR2: SQVTM and ANQGSEA. The CDR3 loop spans 12 amino acids. The CDR3 DNA sequence: TGCAGCGTCCTTAAAGGGGGCACTGAAGCTTTCTTT. The encoded protein is CSVLKGGTEAFF.

This rearrangement joins TRBV20-1 to TRBJ2-7; 14 positions agree with TRBD2. CDR1 and CDR2 (germline): DFQATT, SNEGSKA (reference sequence). The length of the CDR3 is 20 residues. The junction had 22 bases not matched to a gene; V was cut back by 2 bases and J by 7 bases. In DNA, the CDR3 is TGCAGTGCTAGACGCCCCGGGACTAGCGGGGGCCGAAGCTCCTACAATGAGCAGTACTTC. Translated, it gives CSARRPGTSGGRSSYNEQYF.

The chain couples TRBV10-3 to TRBJ2-3; the D gene is possibly TRBD1 (7 bases). Germline-derived CDR1 and CDR2 are ENHRY and SYGVKD. The CDR3 runs to 16 residues. Trimming left V 6 bases short and J 5 bases short, with 21 bases between. This CDR3 reads CAIRAGQTFLGDTQYF. The CDR3 nucleotides read TGTGCCATCAGGGCGGGACAGACTTTTCTAGGAGATACGCAGTATTTT.

With respect to this clonotype: A much larger clone is a single base away; this may be a read error. The chain has TRBV12-3 or TRBV12-4 and TRBJ2-7; D remains ambiguous. This CDR3 spans 13 amino acids. In nucleotides, the CDR3 is TGTGCCGGCAGTTTAGATATATCCTACGAGCAGTACTTC. Residues: CAGSLDISYEQYF.

This clonotype has more than one count but fewer than ten. The chain joins TRBV4-1 to TRBJ2-3, with D possibly TRBD2 on 5 matching bases. There are 17 residues in the CDR3. CDR1 MGHRA and CDR2 YSYEKL come from the germline V gene. V lost 5 bases and J lost 5, with 23 bases in between. The CDR3 here is CASSIRRPQSALDTQYF. The CDR3 nucleotides read TGCGCCAGCAGCATCCGGAGGCCGCAGTCAGCGCTAGATACGCAGTATTTT.

CDR3: CASTASWGTGYNEQFF. The CDR3 DNA is TGTGCCAGCACCGCCTCTTGGGGGACTGGATACAATGAGCAGTTCTTC. The chain has TRBV12-3 or TRBV12-4 and TRBJ2-1; TRBD2 might be the D (6 bases). The CDR3 has 16 residues. V lost 7 bases, J lost 4 bases, and 20 bases lay in between.

The chain joins TRBV11-2 to TRBJ1-1; perhaps TRBD1 as D (5 bases). Germline lookup yields CDR1 SGHAT and CDR2 FQNNGV. The CDR3 loop spans 18 amino acids. Deletions cut 0 bases from V and 5 bases from J, with 22 bases between. The CDR3: CASSLDSGTAYRETEAFF. The DNA for the CDR3 is TGTGCCAGCAGCTTAGACAGTGGGACGGCCTACCGTGAGACTGAAGCTTTCTTT.

The V and J genes are TRBV28 and TRBJ2-2, with 7 positions matching TRBD1. Trimming removed 5 bases from V and 6 bases from J; junction bases left unmatched: 9. Germline lookup yields CDR1 MDHEN and CDR2 SYDVKM. The CDR3 consists of 15 residues. CDR3 residues: CASSPPSTGPGELFF. The CDR3 coding sequence is TGTGCCAGCAGTCCGCCTTCGACAGGGCCCGGGGAGCTGTTTTTT. Combining the CDR3 with reference TRBV28 and TRBJ2-2 gives the whole variable domain DVKVTQSSRYLVKRTGEKVFLECVQDMDHENMFWYRQDPGLGLRLIYFSYDVKMKEKGDIPEGYSVSREKKERFSLILESASTNQTSMYLCASSPPSTGPGELFFGEGSRLTVL.

The V gene is TRBV20-1, the J gene TRBJ2-1; 7 bases match TRBD2. Looked up from germline, CDR1 is DFQATT and CDR2 is SNEGSKA (reference sequence). Trimming removed 0 bases from V and 5 bases from J; junction bases left unmatched: 10. The CDR3 consists of 16 residues. The CDR3 here is CSARDLARDYDNEQFF. CDR3 DNA: TGCAGTGCTAGAGACCTGGCCCGGGACTACGACAATGAGCAGTTCTTC.

This clonotype came up a few times. The chain combines TRBV20-1 with TRBJ2-4; a possible D gene is TRBD2 (6 bases). The J call may be in error: the DNA end matches TRBJ2-7 better. Germline-derived CDR1 and CDR2 are DFQATT and SNEGSKA (reference sequence). The CDR3 length is 13 residues. For the CDR3, the DNA is TGCAGTGCTAGAGTAGGGAGGTCCTACGAGCAGTACTTC. Translated: CSARVGRSYEQYF.

This clonotype has only a few counts. The rearrangement uses TRBV6-1 and TRBJ1-5, with 7 positions matching TRBD1. The CDR3 consists of 17 residues. J was trimmed by 1 base and V by 5 bases; bases with no gene match: 11. Germline CDR1 and CDR2: MNHNS and SASEGT. CDR3 protein: CASSRTGAVGSNQPQHF. The CDR3 bases are TGTGCCAGCAGTCGCACAGGGGCGGTTGGGAGCAATCAGCCCCAGCATTTT.

This clonotype was found a few times. The chain carries TRBV11-2 and TRBJ2-1; 9 nucleotides agree with TRBD1. Germline CDR1 reads SGHAT; CDR2 reads FQNNGV. The trim removed 4 bases at V and 8 bases at J, leaving 15 bases unmatched. This CDR3 has 17 amino acids. The CDR3 protein is CASSSHQDRGVVDEQFF. The CDR3 nucleotides read TGTGCCAGCAGCTCCCACCAGGACAGGGGAGTCGTCGATGAGCAGTTCTTC.

The sample holds one count of this clonotype. The chain carries TRBV7-2 and TRBJ2-5; TRBD2 aligns across 9 bases. Germline lookup yields CDR1 SGHTA and CDR2 FQGNSA. This CDR3 comprises 14 residues. The trim removed 5 bases at V and 6 bases at J, leaving 7 bases unmatched. Here the CDR3 DNA reads TGTGCCAGCAGCGGACCGGGACTAGCACAGACCCAGTACTTC. Amino acids: CASSGPGLAQTQYF.